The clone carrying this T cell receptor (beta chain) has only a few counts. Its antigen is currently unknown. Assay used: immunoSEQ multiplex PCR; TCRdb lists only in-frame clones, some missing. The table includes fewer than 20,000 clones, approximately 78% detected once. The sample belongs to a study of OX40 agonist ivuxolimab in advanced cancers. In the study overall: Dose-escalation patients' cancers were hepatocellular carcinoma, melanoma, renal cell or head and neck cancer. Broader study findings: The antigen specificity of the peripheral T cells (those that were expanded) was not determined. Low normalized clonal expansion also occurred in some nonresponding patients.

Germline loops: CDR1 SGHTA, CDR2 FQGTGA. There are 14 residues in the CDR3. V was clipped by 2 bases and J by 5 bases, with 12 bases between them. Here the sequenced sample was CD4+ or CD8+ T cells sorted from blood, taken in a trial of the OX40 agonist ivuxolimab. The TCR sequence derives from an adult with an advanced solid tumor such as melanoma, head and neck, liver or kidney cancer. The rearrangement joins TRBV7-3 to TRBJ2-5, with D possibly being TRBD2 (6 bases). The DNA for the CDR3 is TGTGCCAGCAGCTTACGCGGGGAATGGGAGACCCAGTACTTC. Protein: CASSLRGEWETQYF. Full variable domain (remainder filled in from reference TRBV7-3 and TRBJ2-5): GAGVSQTPSNKVTEKGKYVELRCDPISGHTALYWYRQSLGQGPEFLIYFQGTGAADDSGLPNDRFFAVRPEGSVSTLKIQRTERGDSAVYLCASSLRGEWETQYFGPGTRLLVL.